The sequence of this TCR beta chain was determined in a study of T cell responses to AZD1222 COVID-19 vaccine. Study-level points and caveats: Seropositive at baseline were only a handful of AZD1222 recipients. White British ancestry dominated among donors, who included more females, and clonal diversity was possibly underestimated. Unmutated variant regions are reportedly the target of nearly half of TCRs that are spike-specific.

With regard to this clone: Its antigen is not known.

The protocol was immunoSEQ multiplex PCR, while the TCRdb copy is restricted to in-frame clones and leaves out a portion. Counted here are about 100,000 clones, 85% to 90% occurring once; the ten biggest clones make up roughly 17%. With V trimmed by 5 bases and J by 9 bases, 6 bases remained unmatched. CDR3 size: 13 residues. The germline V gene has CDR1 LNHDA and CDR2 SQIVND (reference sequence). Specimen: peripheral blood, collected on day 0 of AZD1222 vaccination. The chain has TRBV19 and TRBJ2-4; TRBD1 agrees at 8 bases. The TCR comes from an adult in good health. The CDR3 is CASSRQGWGIQYF. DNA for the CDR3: TGTGCCAGTAGTCGACAGGGGTGGGGCATTCAGTACTTC.